The present T cell receptor beta chain was sequenced within a study of beta chain features in type 1 diabetes. Findings and limits, study-wide: Among all four CD4+ subsets, Type 1 diabetes patients had TCRB CDR3s that were moderately but significantly shorter. Comparison showed that naive, central memory and Treg TCRB repertoires appeared more similar among patients than among healthy donors.

As every portion of the isolated RNA was reverse transcribed, the sequencing read expressed TCRB transcripts. The repertoire was sequenced with immunoSEQ multiplex PCR; TCRdb's copy has only in-frame clones and lacks some. The sample records 250,000 or so clones, around 21% being singletons. V was trimmed by 4 bases and J by 2 bases, leaving 9 bases between them. The length of the CDR3 is 13 residues. From germline, CDR1 is SGHRS and CDR2 YFSETQ. Each sorted population was over 98% pure. In regard to this clone: Its target is unknown.

This rearrangement joins TRBV5-1 to TRBJ2-5, with D possibly being TRBD2 (5 bases). This receptor was taken from a woman in her forties with type 1 diabetes. The sequencing sample was made of naive CD4+ T cells from blood. CDR3 in DNA: TGCGCCAGCAGCCAACTAGGTCAAGAGACCCAGTACTTC. The encoded protein is CASSQLGQETQYF.